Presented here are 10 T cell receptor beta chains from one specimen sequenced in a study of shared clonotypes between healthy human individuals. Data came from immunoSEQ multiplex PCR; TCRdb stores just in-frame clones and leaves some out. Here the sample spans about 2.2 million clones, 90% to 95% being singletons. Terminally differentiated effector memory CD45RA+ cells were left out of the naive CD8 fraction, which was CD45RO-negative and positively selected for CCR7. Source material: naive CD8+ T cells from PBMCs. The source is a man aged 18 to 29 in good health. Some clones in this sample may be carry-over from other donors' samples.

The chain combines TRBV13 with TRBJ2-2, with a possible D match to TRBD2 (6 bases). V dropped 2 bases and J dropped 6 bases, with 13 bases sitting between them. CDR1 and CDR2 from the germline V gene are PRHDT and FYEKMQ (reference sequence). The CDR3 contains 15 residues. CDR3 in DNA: TGTGCCAGCAGCTTAAGAACTAGCAATCCCGGGGAGCTGTTTTTT. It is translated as CASSLRTSNPGELFF. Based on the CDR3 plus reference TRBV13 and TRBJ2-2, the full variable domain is AAGVIQSPRHLIKEKRETATLKCYPIPRHDTVYWYQQGPGQDPQFLISFYEKMQSDKGSIPDRFSAQQFSDYHSELNMSSLELGDSALYFCASSLRTSNPGELFFGEGSRLTVL.

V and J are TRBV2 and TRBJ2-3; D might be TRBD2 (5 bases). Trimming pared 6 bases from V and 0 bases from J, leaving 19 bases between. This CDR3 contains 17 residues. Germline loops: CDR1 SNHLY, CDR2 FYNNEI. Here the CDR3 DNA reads TGTGCCAGCAGAAACCGGGAATACTCACTCAGCACAGATACGCAGTATTTT. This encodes CASRNREYSLSTDTQYF.

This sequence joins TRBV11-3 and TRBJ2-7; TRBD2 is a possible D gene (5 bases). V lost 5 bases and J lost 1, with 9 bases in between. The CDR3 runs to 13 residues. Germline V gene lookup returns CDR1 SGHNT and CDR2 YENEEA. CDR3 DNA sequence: TGTGCCAGCAGCGCGGGCCTTTCCTACGAGCAGTACTTC. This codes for CASSAGLSYEQYF. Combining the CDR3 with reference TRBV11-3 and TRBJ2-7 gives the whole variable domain EAGVVQSPRYKIIEKKQPVAFWCNPISGHNTLYWYLQNLGQGPELLIRYENEEAVDDSQLPKDRFSAERLKGVDSTLKIQPAELGDSAVYLCASSAGLSYEQYFGPGTRLTVT.

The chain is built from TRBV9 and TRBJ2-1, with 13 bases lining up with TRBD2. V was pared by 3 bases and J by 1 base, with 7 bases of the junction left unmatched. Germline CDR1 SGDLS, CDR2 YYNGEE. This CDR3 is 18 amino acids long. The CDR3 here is CASSGRLAGGESYNEQFF. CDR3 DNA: TGTGCCAGCAGCGGGCGACTAGCGGGAGGCGAGTCCTACAATGAGCAGTTCTTC. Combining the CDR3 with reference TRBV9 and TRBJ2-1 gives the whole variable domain DSGVTQTPKHLITATGQRVTLRCSPRSGDLSVYWYQQSLDQGLQFLIQYYNGEERAKGNILERFSAQQFPDLHSELNLSSLELGDSALYFCASSGRLAGGESYNEQFFGPGTRLTVL.

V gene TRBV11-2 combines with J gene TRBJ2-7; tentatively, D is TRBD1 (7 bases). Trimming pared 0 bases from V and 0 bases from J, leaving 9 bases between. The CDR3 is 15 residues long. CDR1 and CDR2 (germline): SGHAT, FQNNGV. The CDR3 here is CASSLERDSSYEQYF. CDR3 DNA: TGTGCCAGCAGCTTAGAGCGGGACAGCTCCTACGAGCAGTACTTC.

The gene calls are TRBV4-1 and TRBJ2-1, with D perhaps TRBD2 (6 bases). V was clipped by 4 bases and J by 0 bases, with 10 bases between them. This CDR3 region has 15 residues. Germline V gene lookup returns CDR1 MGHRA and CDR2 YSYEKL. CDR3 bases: TGCGCCAGCAGCCTTCGGGAGAGCTCCTACAATGAGCAGTTCTTC. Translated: CASSLRESSYNEQFF.

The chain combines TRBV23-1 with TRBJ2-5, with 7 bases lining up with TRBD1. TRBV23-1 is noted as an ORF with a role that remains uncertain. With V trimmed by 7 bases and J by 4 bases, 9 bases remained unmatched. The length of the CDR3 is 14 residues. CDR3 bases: TGCGCCAGCATCTTCCCGGGACAGCTAGAGACCCAGTACTTC. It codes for CASIFPGQLETQYF.

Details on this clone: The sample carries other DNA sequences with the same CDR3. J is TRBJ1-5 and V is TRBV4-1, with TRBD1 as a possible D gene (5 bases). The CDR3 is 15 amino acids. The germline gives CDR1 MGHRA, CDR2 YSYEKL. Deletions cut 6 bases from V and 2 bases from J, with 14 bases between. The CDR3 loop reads CASSRTGGGNQPQHF. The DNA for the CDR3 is TGCGCCAGCAGTCGTACGGGAGGGGGCAATCAGCCCCAGCATTTT.

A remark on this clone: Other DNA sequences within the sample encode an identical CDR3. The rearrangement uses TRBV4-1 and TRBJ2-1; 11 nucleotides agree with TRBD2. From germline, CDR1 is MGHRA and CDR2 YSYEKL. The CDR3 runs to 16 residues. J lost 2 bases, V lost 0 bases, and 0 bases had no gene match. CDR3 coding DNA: TGCGCCAGCAGCCAAGAACTAGCGGGGGCCTACAATGAGCAGTTCTTC. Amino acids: CASSQELAGAYNEQFF.

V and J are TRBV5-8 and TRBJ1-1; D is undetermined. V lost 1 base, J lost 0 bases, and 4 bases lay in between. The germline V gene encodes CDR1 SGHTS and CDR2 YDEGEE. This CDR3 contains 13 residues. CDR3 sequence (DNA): TGTGCCAGCAGCTTGAGTGTGAACACTGAAGCTTTCTTT. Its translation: CASSLSVNTEAFF.